The T cell receptor (beta chain) described here comes from a study of shared clonotypes between healthy human individuals. At the level of the study: A donor's plate count was three for CD4 naive and three for CD4 memory; CD8 naive had two and CD8 memory one.

A deep-level run was used for the assay. The protocol was immunoSEQ multiplex PCR, while the TCRdb copy is restricted to in-frame clones and leaves out a portion. There are millions of clones in the sample; roughly nine tenths occur only once, and around 0.14% lies in the top ten. The germline V gene encodes CDR1 SGHRS and CDR2 YFSETQ. This CDR3 spans 16 amino acids. V shed 4 bases, J shed 2 bases, and the junction held 11 bases outside the gene matches. What was sequenced was naive CD4+ T cells sorted from blood. Sample subset: CD45RA+ positively selected. The sequence was collected from a man aged 18 to 35 in good health. V is TRBV5-1 and J is TRBJ2-5, with 7 positions matching TRBD1. The CDR3 DNA reads as TGCGCCAGCAGCCCCGGACAGGAGGCCACTCAAGAGACCCAGTACTTC. Its protein product is CASSPGQEATQETQYF.